The source of this TCR beta chain is a study of CD8 T cells in Susac syndrome. Broader study findings: The study conceded that its TCR sequencing and HLA analysis involved relatively few individuals.

Negative isolation was used for CD8+ and CD4+ T cells and FACS enrichment for TEMRA cells. RNA in amounts of about 0.5 to 1 ug was reverse transcribed with random hexamers. The immunoSEQ assay covered 54 Vbeta and 13 Jbeta segments for CDR3. TCRdb reprocessed the immunoSEQ multiplex PCR reads with MiXCR, giving one entry per CDR3 protein. The sample yields under 200,000 distinct CDR3 sequences, 95% seen once. For this clonotype: Its antigen is unknown.

CDR3 length: 16 amino acids. V dropped 4 bases and J dropped 2; count of bases not matched to a gene: 9. The TCR was taken from a human donor in good health. The sequenced sample was CD4+ T cells from PBMCs. This chain joins TRBV12-3 or TRBV12-4 and TRBJ2-5; 8 bases are shared with TRBD2. CDR3 nucleotide sequence: TGTGCCAGCAGTTCCCGGACGGGAGGGGGGCAAGAGACCCAGTACTTC. As protein: CASSSRTGGGQETQYF.